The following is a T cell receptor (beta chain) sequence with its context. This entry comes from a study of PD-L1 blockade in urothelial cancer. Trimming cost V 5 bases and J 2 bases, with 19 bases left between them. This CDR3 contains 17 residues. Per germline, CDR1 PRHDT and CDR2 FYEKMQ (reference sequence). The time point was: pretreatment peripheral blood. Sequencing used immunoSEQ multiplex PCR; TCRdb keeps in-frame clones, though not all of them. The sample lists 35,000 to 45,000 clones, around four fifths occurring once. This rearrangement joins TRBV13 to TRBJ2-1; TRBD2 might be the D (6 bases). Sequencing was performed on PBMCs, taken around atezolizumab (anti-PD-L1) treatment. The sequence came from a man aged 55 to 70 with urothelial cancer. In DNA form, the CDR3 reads TGTGCCAGCAGCGCCCGGGGGAGGTCAGTGCCCTACAATGAGCAGTTCTTC. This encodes CASSARGRSVPYNEQFF.